This T cell receptor beta chain was sequenced for a study of CD8 T cells in ankylosing spondylitis (dated by TCRdb to about 2017). Turning to the overall study: To find TCR variants linked to disease, the study profiled T cell receptor beta repertoires in ankylosing spondylitis patients and healthy donors. In total, the full study cohort was made up of 85 to 140 healthy donors and 25 or so ankylosing spondylitis patients. Samples of peripheral blood were taken, and for ankylosing spondylitis patients, synovial fluid was collected as well.

Instrument used: Illumina HiSeq 2500. Quantitative 5'-RACE with molecular barcodes was the method used to prepare the TCR beta libraries. The authors' analysis ran thus. Disease-linked TCR variants were identified with a new computational method built on a probabilistic model of VDJ rearrangement. Using fastp trimming at Q25 and MiXCR clonotype assembly, TCRdb reanalyzed the public sequencing data and kept in-frame beta chains. When rows share a CDR3 protein, they turn into one entry using the most common DNA and genes. These V and J calls are TCRdb output, not the study's own analysis. The sample table lists approximately 100,000 distinct CDR3 sequences, about 8.6% of them with a count of one. Of the sample, 9.9% is held by the ten largest clones. Study-wide findings and limitations: The disease-linked clones had a CD8+ phenotype and were found at relatively low frequencies in peripheral blood. Significant enrichment of the disease-linked clones was reported in matched synovial fluid samples from ankylosing spondylitis patients. Some of the motif variants had been reported before in the synovial fluid and blood of reactive arthritis patients, a finding that suggests common disease-initiation mechanisms. Blood from ankylosing spondylitis patients appeared to be characterized by a TCR beta motif made up of about 8 highly homologous amino acid variants.

This clonotype was counted many times. Its binding antigen is unknown. Base-call qualities are not available, and no considerably larger clone is one nucleotide away. V loses 6 bases at its end and J loses 9 bases; junction bases beyond the gene matches: 12. Its CDR3 holds 14 amino acids, cysteine through phenylalanine. Only CDR3 DNA remains: 42 bases, in frame from the first base. The germline V gene sets CDR1 to SQVTM and CDR2 to ANQGSEA. The sequenced sample was blood, either unsorted or a sorted T cell fraction (not recorded which). The source of this sequence is a male donor with ankylosing spondylitis or in good health (not recorded which). Recombination connected TRBV29-1 to TRBJ1-5; 9 bases in the middle match TRBD1. The CDR3 corresponds to CSVKDRGAQSPQHF. The sequenced DNA is TGCAGCGTAAAGGACAGGGGCGCCCAATCGCCCCAGCATTTT.